The 17 T cell receptor beta chains reported below all come from one sample, sequenced in a study of cytomegalovirus exposure and HLA in healthy donors. Assay used: immunoSEQ multiplex PCR; TCRdb lists only in-frame clones, some missing. The profile covers some 180,000 clones, with around nine tenths appearing a single time and 6.5% to 7.5% taken by the ten largest. Sequencing was performed on PBMCs. These receptor sequences come from a man younger than 45 in good health and CMV-seropositive.

The J gene is TRBJ2-7, the V gene TRBV29-1; D call uncertain. The V end was cut by 1 base, the J end by 4 bases, with 5 bases between. The CDR3 length is 11 residues. Germline lookup yields CDR1 SQVTM and CDR2 ANQGSEA. The DNA for the CDR3 is TGCAGCGTTGAAGGAGTTTACGAGCAGTACTTC. It codes for CSVEGVYEQYF.

The J gene is TRBJ1-5, the V gene TRBV6-5; maybe TRBD1 (5 bases). The CDR3 loop spans 14 amino acids. V lost 2 bases and J lost 2, with 7 bases in between. From germline, CDR1 is MNHEY and CDR2 SVGAGI. The CDR3 DNA reads as TGTGCCAGCAGTTACAAAGGGGGCAATCAGCCCCAGCATTTT. It yields the protein CASSYKGGNQPQHF.

The CDR3 DNA is TGTGCCAGCAGCGTAGGGGTAGTTGAGACCCAGTACTTC. It translates to CASSVGVVETQYF. V gene TRBV9 combines with J gene TRBJ2-5; D gene ambiguous. Germline CDR1 and CDR2: SGDLS and YYNGEE. The CDR3 covers 13 residues. The ends were cut back, 0 bases at V and 5 bases at J, with 8 bases in the middle.

The V and J genes are TRBV5-8 and TRBJ2-5; 10 bases are a match to TRBD1. The CDR3 is 16 amino acids. Looked up from germline, CDR1 is SGHTS and CDR2 is YDEGEE. V gave up 4 bases and J gave up 2 bases; unmatched junction bases: 8. Written as DNA, the CDR3 is TGTGCCAGCAGCACCGGGACAGGGGCCGAGCAAGAGACCCAGTACTTC. This sequence encodes CASSTGTGAEQETQYF.

The CDR3 sequence: CASSPSTSAGYEQYF. The DNA of the CDR3 is TGTGCCAGCTCACCATCGACTAGCGCGGGATACGAGCAGTACTTC. The chain employs TRBV18 and TRBJ2-7; 8 bases match TRBD2. This CDR3 spans 15 amino acids. J gave up 4 bases and V 2 bases, and 7 bases lay outside the gene matches. Germline assignment: CDR1 KGHSH and CDR2 LQKENI.

The rearrangement links TRBV6-9 to TRBJ2-7, with TRBD1 matching over 8 bases. The germline V gene encodes CDR1 MNHGY and CDR2 SVAAGI. The CDR3 runs 19 residues. The junction had 17 bases not matched to a gene; V was cut back by 0 bases and J by 4 bases. The CDR3 protein is CASSYSRRGPSTSAYEQYF. The CDR3 bases are TGTGCCAGCAGTTATTCCCGCAGGGGGCCTTCCACTTCCGCTTACGAGCAGTACTTC.

The chain has TRBV6-5 and TRBJ1-5; TRBD1 matches 7 bases. Per germline, CDR1 MNHEY and CDR2 SVGAGI. CDR3 length: 15 residues. The trim removed 2 bases at V and 6 bases at J, leaving 7 bases unmatched. The CDR3 loop reads CASSYDGQESQPQHF. In nucleotides, the CDR3 is TGTGCCAGCAGTTACGATGGACAGGAGAGTCAGCCCCAGCATTTT.

This sequence joins TRBV11-2 and TRBJ2-2; TRBD2 aligns across 13 bases. This CDR3 spans 16 amino acids. The trim removed 6 bases at V and 5 bases at J, leaving 6 bases unmatched. Germline lookup yields CDR1 SGHAT and CDR2 FQNNGV. CDR3 DNA sequence: TGTGCCAGCAGAAGACTAGCGGGAGGATGGACCGGGGAGCTGTTTTTT. Translation: CASRRLAGGWTGELFF.

The CDR3 DNA follows: TGTGCCAGCAAGACAGGCTCCTACGAGCAGTACTTC. Its protein product is CASKTGSYEQYF. The genes are TRBV2 and TRBJ2-7, with a possible D match to TRBD1 (6 bases). The CDR3 has 12 amino acids. The germline V and J ends were trimmed by 7 bases and 0 bases, with 7 bases remaining between them. Germline lookup yields CDR1 SNHLY and CDR2 FYNNEI. Drawing the rest from reference TRBV2 and TRBJ2-7, the complete variable domain is EPEVTQTPSHQVTQMGQEVILRCVPISNHLYFYWYRQILGQKVEFLVSFYNNEISEKSEIFDDQFSVERPDGSNFTLKIRSTKLEDSAMYFCASKTGSYEQYFGPGTRLTVT.

V is TRBV6-5 and J is TRBJ2-4; possibly TRBD1 for D (6 bases). CDR3 length: 13 amino acids. Germline CDR1 MNHEY, CDR2 SVGAGI. V was pared by 2 bases and J by 5 bases, with 7 bases between. The CDR3 sequence: CASSYPGENIQYF. CDR3 nucleotide sequence: TGTGCCAGCAGTTACCCAGGGGAAAACATTCAGTACTTC.

The genes are TRBV5-1 and TRBJ2-3, with D perhaps TRBD1 (6 bases). The germline CDR1 and CDR2 sequences are SGHRS and YFSETQ. V lost 0 bases and J lost 4, with 9 bases in between. There are 14 residues in the CDR3. Here the CDR3 DNA reads TGCGCCAGCAGCTTGGCCAGGGGTCCAGATACGCAGTATTTT. Amino acid sequence: CASSLARGPDTQYF.

V and J are TRBV15 and TRBJ2-7, with D tentatively TRBD2 (7 bases). Germline V gene data show CDR1 as LNHNV and CDR2 as YYDKDF (reference sequence). Trimming removed 0 bases from V and 6 bases from J, with 9 bases in between. CDR3 length: 13 amino acids. In nucleotides, the CDR3 is TGTGCCACCAGCAGAGATCGGGGGGCCGAGCAGTACTTC. This gives the protein CATSRDRGAEQYF.

V gene TRBV6-5 combines with J gene TRBJ2-3; the D gene is possibly TRBD2 (7 bases). The length of the CDR3 is 14 residues. V was cut by 6 bases and J by 5 bases, with 15 bases left in between. The germline V gene has CDR1 MNHEY and CDR2 SVGAGI. Here the CDR3 DNA reads TGTGCCAGCAGCCAGGGGCGGGAGTTAGATACGCAGTATTTT. Its protein product is CASSQGRELDTQYF.

This rearrangement joins TRBV6-6 to TRBJ1-2, with D tentatively TRBD1 (5 bases). The germline V gene has CDR1 MNHNY and CDR2 SVGAGI (reference sequence). The CDR3 totals 15 residues. V was trimmed by 7 bases and J by 6 bases, leaving 21 bases between them. The CDR3 nucleotides read TGTGCCAGCATCAAGGGCCCGGAAGACAGTCATGGCTACACCTTC. Encoded protein: CASIKGPEDSHGYTF.

The chain joins TRBV19 to TRBJ2-7, with 16 bases fitting TRBD2. Germline assignment: CDR1 LNHDA and CDR2 SQIVND (reference sequence). The CDR3 totals 16 residues. V shed 5 bases, J shed 5 bases, and the junction held 6 bases outside the gene matches. For the CDR3, the DNA is TGTGCCAGTAGTGCGGGACTAGCGGGAGGGATCAACGAGCAGTACTTC. Translated, it gives CASSAGLAGGINEQYF.

The V call is TRBV5-1, the J call TRBJ2-1; 11 nucleotides agree with TRBD2. V shed 1 base and J 7 bases; nucleotides not matched to a gene: 10. The CDR3 spans 17 residues. The V gene's germline CDR1 is SGHRS and CDR2 YFSETQ. The CDR3 loop is CASSLLGPLAGANEQFF. CDR3 nucleotide sequence: TGCGCCAGCAGCTTGTTAGGCCCACTAGCGGGAGCGAATGAGCAGTTCTTC.

This sequence joins TRBV29-1 and TRBJ2-1; 8 bases map to TRBD1. The ends lost 6 bases at V and 4 bases at J; junction bases unmatched: 8. This CDR3 region has 14 residues. CDR1 is SQVTM, CDR2 ANQGSEA, per germline. CDR3 region: CSVEDRDHYNEQFF. CDR3 bases: TGCAGCGTAGAGGACAGGGACCATTACAATGAGCAGTTCTTC.